Following are 32 T cell receptor beta chains from one sample sequenced in a study of CD8+ T cells in alopecia areata. Treatment indicated: oral pan-JAK inhibitor, 5-10 mg twice daily. As the sequencing template, cDNA was produced by extracting RNA and reverse transcribing it. Sequenced by immunoSEQ multiplex PCR; TCRdb stores in-frame clones only, minus some. The sample contains roughly 92,000 clones, just over 70% of which appear only once. The sample in question was CD8+ T cells sorted from blood, obtained at week 44, from a patient treated with tofacitinib. The receptors stem from a human donor with alopecia areata.

The CDR3 region has the DNA TGCGCCAGCAGCCACCGACTAGTTGAGGATACGCAGTATTTT. Translating gives CASSHRLVEDTQYF. The chain is built from TRBV4-1 and TRBJ2-3, with D possibly TRBD2 on 6 matching bases. The CDR3 sequence is 14 residues long. CDR1 is MGHRA and CDR2 is YSYEKL in the germline V gene. V lost 3 bases and J lost 6, with 13 bases in between.

The V call is TRBV7-8, the J call TRBJ2-1, with a weak D call TRBD1 (6 bases). The CDR3 runs 17 residues. CDR1 and CDR2 from the germline V gene are SGHVS and FQNEAQ. Trimming took 1 base from V and 5 from J, leaving 18 bases between them. The CDR3 DNA sequence: TGTGCCAGCAGCTTAGTGATTTCGGGACACGGAAACAATGAGCAGTTCTTC. Translating gives CASSLVISGHGNNEQFF. Full variable domain (rest looked up from reference TRBV7-8 and TRBJ2-1): GAGVSQSPRYKVAKRGQDVALRCDPISGHVSLFWYQQALGQGPEFLTYFQNEAQLDKSGLPSDRFFAERPEGSVSTLKIQRTQQEDSAVYLCASSLVISGHGNNEQFFGPGTRLTVL.

The chain is built from TRBV28 and TRBJ2-5, with 12 bases identical to TRBD1. This CDR3 has 16 amino acids. Germline V lookup: CDR1 MDHEN, CDR2 SYDVKM. Trimming removed 4 bases from V and 6 bases from J; junction bases left unmatched: 9. CDR3 nucleotides: TGTGCCAGCAGTTCCTACCGGGACAGGGGGCGAAAGACCCAGTACTTC. Its translation is CASSSYRDRGRKTQYF.

V is TRBV30 and J is TRBJ2-5, with D possibly matching TRBD1 (6 bases). The J call is doubtful: the DNA matches TRBJ2-7 better. CDR1 GTSNPN and CDR2 SVGIG come from the germline V gene (reference sequence). The CDR3 extends over 13 amino acids. For the CDR3, the DNA is TGTGCCTGGAGTGTAAGGGGGACCTACGAGCAGTACTTC. Translated: CAWSVRGTYEQYF.

V is TRBV5-1 and J is TRBJ2-7; D is uncertain. The CDR3 is 12 amino acids. In germline, CDR1 is SGHRS, CDR2 YFSETQ. V lost 0 bases and J 4 bases, leaving 5 bases between the germline ends. DNA of the CDR3: TGCGCCAGCAGCTTGGTATGGTACGAGCAGTACTTC. Protein product: CASSLVWYEQYF.

V and J are TRBV2 and TRBJ2-5, with a weak D call TRBD2 (7 bases). Trimming pared 4 bases from V and 2 bases from J, leaving 14 bases between. This CDR3 has 15 amino acids. Germline lookup yields CDR1 SNHLY and CDR2 FYNNEI. The CDR3 loop reads CASSGGGGDQETQYF. In DNA, the CDR3 is TGTGCCAGCAGTGGGGGGGGCGGAGATCAAGAGACCCAGTACTTC.

This clone was seen just once. The chain is built from TRBV25-1 and TRBJ1-4, with D possibly being TRBD1 (5 bases). Germline values: CDR1 MGHDK, CDR2 SYGVNS. The CDR3 is made up of 12 amino acids. The germline V and J ends were trimmed by 6 bases and 8 bases, with 10 bases remaining between them. The CDR3: CASSGAREKLFF. The CDR3 DNA follows: TGTGCCAGCAGCGGGGCCAGGGAAAAACTGTTTTTT.

The rearrangement uses TRBV6-1 and TRBJ1-2, with TRBD1 as a possible D gene (6 bases). V was clipped by 2 bases and J by 6 bases, with 13 bases between them. The CDR3 totals 14 residues. Per germline, CDR1 MNHNS and CDR2 SASEGT. The CDR3 sequence is CASSEPGETDGYTF. In DNA form, the CDR3 reads TGTGCCAGCAGTGAACCAGGGGAGACGGATGGCTACACCTTC.

The V and J genes are TRBV6-5 and TRBJ1-2; 7 bases are a match to TRBD1. J was trimmed by 6 bases and V by 6 bases; bases with no gene match: 13. CDR1 MNHEY and CDR2 SVGAGI come from the germline V gene. The CDR3 length is 15 residues. The CDR3, as DNA: TGTGCCAGCAGCTACAAGATGACAGGGTTGAATGGCTACACCTTC. Amino acids: CASSYKMTGLNGYTF.

V and J are TRBV2 and TRBJ2-5; D unclear. Germline CDR1 SNHLY, CDR2 FYNNEI. This CDR3 has 14 amino acids. Trimming shortened V by 3 bases and J by 1 base, and 9 bases separated the two germline ends. The CDR3 reads CASSDRVIQETQYF. The CDR3 region has the DNA TGTGCCAGCAGTGATAGAGTGATCCAAGAGACCCAGTACTTC.

V gene TRBV10-2 combines with J gene TRBJ2-3; D gene unclear. Trimming took 7 bases from V and 4 from J, leaving 18 bases between them. This CDR3 region has 15 residues. Germline V gene sequence: CDR1 WSHSY, CDR2 SAAADI. CDR3 in DNA: TGCGCCAGCACCCCGTTAGGGCAAATGGCAGATACGCAGTATTTT. Its translation: CASTPLGQMADTQYF.

The chain uses TRBV7-3 and TRBJ2-3, with 10 positions matching TRBD2. Per the germline V gene, CDR1 is SGHTA and CDR2 is FQGTGA. The CDR3 extends over 16 amino acids. The junction had 5 bases not matched to a gene; V was cut back by 3 bases and J by 2 bases. DNA for the CDR3: TGTGCCAGCAGCTTTTCTAGCGGGGGCACCACAGATACGCAGTATTTT. As protein: CASSFSSGGTTDTQYF.

This sequence joins TRBV27 and TRBJ2-7; D gene unclear. The CDR3 extends over 14 amino acids. V was pared by 6 bases and J by 0 bases, with 12 bases between. Germline values: CDR1 MNHEY, CDR2 SMNVEV (reference sequence). CDR3 in DNA: TGTGCCAGCAGCCCGCAAGGTAACTCCTACGAGCAGTACTTC. This codes for CASSPQGNSYEQYF.

This clone has only a few counts. V usage is TRBV4-3 and J usage is TRBJ2-7; 7 bases line up with TRBD1. Trimming at V came to 2 bases and at J to 6 bases, leaving 13 bases not matched to a gene. The CDR3 length is 16 residues. CDR1 is LGHNA and CDR2 is YSLEER in the germline V gene. CDR3 sequence (DNA): TGCGCCAGCAGCCAATTCAACCTAGGGACAGTAGGCGAGCAGTACTTC. Amino acids: CASSQFNLGTVGEQYF.

The chain recombines TRBV9 with TRBJ2-3; 8 nucleotides match TRBD1. This CDR3 spans 16 amino acids. The trim removed 3 bases at V and 3 bases at J, leaving 9 bases unmatched. Germline V gene lookup returns CDR1 SGDLS and CDR2 YYNGEE. The CDR3 region has the DNA TGTGCCAGCAGCGGGCGGGACAGGACTCCGACAGATACGCAGTATTTT. This codes for CASSGRDRTPTDTQYF. The full variable domain, in which reference TRBV9 and TRBJ2-3 provide the parts outside the CDR3, is DSGVTQTPKHLITATGQRVTLRCSPRSGDLSVYWYQQSLDQGLQFLIQYYNGEERAKGNILERFSAQQFPDLHSELNLSSLELGDSALYFCASSGRDRTPTDTQYFGPGTRLTVL.

V gene TRBV30 combines with J gene TRBJ1-3; 9 nucleotides line up with TRBD1. The CDR3 spans 14 residues. The germline V gene encodes CDR1 GTSNPN and CDR2 SVGIG (reference sequence). Trimming took 7 bases from V and 4 from J; bases not matched to a gene: 8. CDR3: CALDLTGGGNTIYF. The CDR3 bases are TGTGCCTTGGACCTGACAGGGGGAGGAAACACCATATATTTT.

This rearrangement joins TRBV2 to TRBJ2-2; 9 bases fit TRBD1. The CDR3 is 14 residues long. V was clipped by 7 bases and J by 5 bases; unmatched bases: 5. The V gene's germline CDR1 is SNHLY and CDR2 FYNNEI. CDR3 nucleotide sequence: TGTGCCAGCACGGACAGGGGAATTACCGGGGAGCTGTTTTTT. This sequence encodes CASTDRGITGELFF.

This clone showed up just a few times. This specimen includes other DNA sequences encoding the same CDR3. J is TRBJ2-7 and V is TRBV6-6, with TRBD1 as a possible D gene (5 bases). Germline V gene data show CDR1 as MNHNY and CDR2 as SVGAGI (reference sequence). V lost 0 bases and J 0 bases, leaving 6 bases between the germline ends. The CDR3 consists of 14 residues. The CDR3 sequence: CASSYSGPSYEQYF. As DNA, the CDR3 is TGTGCCAGCAGTTACTCGGGGCCCTCCTACGAGCAGTACTTC.

The rearrangement uses TRBV5-1 and TRBJ2-2, with a weak D call TRBD1 (6 bases). Trimming left V 0 bases short and J 0 bases short, with 9 bases between. CDR1 SGHRS and CDR2 YFSETQ come from the germline V gene. CDR3 length equals 16 residues. The CDR3 bases are TGCGCCAGCAGCTTGGGGGGACACCCGAACACCGGGGAGCTGTTTTTT. This gives the protein CASSLGGHPNTGELFF. Drawing the rest from reference TRBV5-1 and TRBJ2-2, the complete variable domain is KAGVTQTPRYLIKTRGQQVTLSCSPISGHRSVSWYQQTPGQGLQFLFEYFSETQRNKGNFPGRFSGRQFSNSRSEMNVSTLELGDSALYLCASSLGGHPNTGELFFGEGSRLTVL.

This sequence joins TRBV6-6 and TRBJ1-2; no reliable D call. Looked up from germline, CDR1 is MNHNY and CDR2 is SVGAGI (reference sequence). V was shortened by 0 bases and J by 8 bases, with 13 bases between the two germline ends. The CDR3 extends over 14 amino acids. CDR3 region: CASSYSNEGMGYTF. The CDR3 DNA follows: TGTGCCAGCAGTTACTCGAACGAGGGTATGGGCTACACCTTC.

This chain links TRBV7-2 with TRBJ2-2; D might be TRBD1 (6 bases). V was trimmed by 5 bases and J by 0 bases, leaving 13 bases between them. The CDR3 sequence is 16 residues long. CDR1 is SGHTA and CDR2 is FQGNSA in the germline V gene. The CDR3 DNA reads as TGTGCCAGCAGCACCCACCGGACAGCGAACACCGGGGAGCTGTTTTTT. This translates into CASSTHRTANTGELFF.

V is TRBV18 and J is TRBJ2-7; TRBD2 aligns across 8 bases. The V segment lost 2 bases and the J segment 1 base; nucleotides outside the gene matches: 10. Per germline, CDR1 KGHSH and CDR2 LQKENI. The CDR3 covers 17 residues. The CDR3: CASSPSPGGGPSYEQYF. The DNA of the CDR3 is TGTGCCAGCTCACCAAGTCCGGGGGGGGGCCCATCCTACGAGCAGTACTTC.

The sample holds a few counts of this clone. This rearrangement joins TRBV7-9 to TRBJ1-1; tentative D call: TRBD1 (6 bases). Per germline, CDR1 SEHNR and CDR2 FQNEAQ (reference sequence). This CDR3 is built from 15 residues. V was pared by 1 base and J by 4 bases, with 13 bases between. The CDR3 loop reads CASSLGRGGPTEAFF. CDR3 DNA: TGTGCCAGCAGCTTAGGACGCGGGGGGCCCACTGAAGCTTTCTTT.

This chain uses TRBV4-3 with TRBJ1-1, with D perhaps matching TRBD1 (6 bases). The CDR3 length is 14 residues. Per germline, CDR1 LGHNA and CDR2 YSLEER. The ends were cut back, 4 bases at V and 8 bases at J, with 17 bases in the middle. The CDR3 spells CASSPGGPTNEAFF. The DNA for the CDR3 is TGCGCCAGCAGCCCCGGGGGGCCCACTAACGAAGCTTTCTTT.

On this clone itself: Distinct nucleotide sequences in the sample also encode this CDR3. V is TRBV15 and J is TRBJ2-7; 9 nucleotides line up with TRBD1. Trimming at V came to 3 bases and at J to 5 bases, leaving 2 bases not matched to a gene. The CDR3 runs 13 residues. Germline CDR1 LNHNV, CDR2 YYDKDF (reference sequence). The CDR3 DNA sequence: TGTGCCACCAGCAGGGACAGGGGTCACGAGCAGTACTTC. It specifies CATSRDRGHEQYF. The complete variable domain, with remaining parts taken from reference TRBV15 and TRBJ2-7, reads DAMVIQNPRYQVTQFGKPVTLSCSQTLNHNVMYWYQQKSSQAPKLLFHYYDKDFNNEADTPDNFQSRRPNTSFCFLDIRSPGLGDTAMYLCATSRDRGHEQYFGPGTRLTVT.

This clone was recorded only once. Written as DNA, the CDR3 is TGTGCCAGCAGCTTGGGGGGTAACCAAGAGACCCAGTACTTC. It translates to CASSLGGNQETQYF. The chain links TRBV5-6 to TRBJ2-5; D not resolved. Germline V lookup: CDR1 SGHDT, CDR2 YYEEEE. The CDR3 is 14 amino acids. Deletions cut 0 bases from V and 0 bases from J, with 6 bases between.

V usage is TRBV7-9 and J usage is TRBJ2-3; D is ambiguous. Germline V CDR1 and CDR2: SEHNR, FQNEAQ (reference sequence). The CDR3 runs to 14 residues. V lost 6 bases to trimming and J lost 0 bases, with 10 bases between them. The chain's CDR3 is CASRIGVSTDTQYF. The CDR3 coding sequence is TGTGCCAGCAGGATCGGCGTCAGCACAGATACGCAGTATTTT.

V is TRBV25-1 and J is TRBJ1-1; D gene uncertain. Germline assignment: CDR1 MGHDK and CDR2 SYGVNS. CDR3 length: 14 amino acids. V lost 5 bases and J 2 bases, leaving 12 bases between the germline ends. The CDR3 bases are TGTGCCAGCAGTCCCCCGGATAGAAACACTGAAGCTTTCTTT. This encodes CASSPPDRNTEAFF.

The V gene is TRBV19, the J gene TRBJ1-1; D may be TRBD1 (6 bases). Trimming removed 0 bases from V and 4 bases from J, with 9 bases in between. This CDR3 spans 14 amino acids. Germline V lookup: CDR1 LNHDA, CDR2 SQIVND (reference sequence). The CDR3, as DNA: TGTGCCAGTAGTATAGAGGGGGCGCGCACTGAAGCTTTCTTT. The encoded protein is CASSIEGARTEAFF.

This clone occurred once. The genes are TRBV7-2 and TRBJ2-7; 7 bases are shared with TRBD2. CDR3 length: 14 amino acids. The V gene's germline CDR1 is SGHTA and CDR2 FQGNSA. With 5 bases clipped from V and 2 bases from J, the junction kept 6 bases outside the gene matches. In DNA, the CDR3 is TGTGCCAGCAGCGACTGGGGGGGGACCTACGAGCAGTACTTC. This codes for CASSDWGGTYEQYF.

The V gene is TRBV4-3, the J gene TRBJ2-7, with a weak D call TRBD2 (5 bases). Trimming removed 1 base at V and 2 bases at J, with 6 bases between. Germline V CDR1 and CDR2: LGHNA, YSLEER. The CDR3 has 13 amino acids. The CDR3 is CASSQARAYEQYF. DNA for the CDR3: TGCGCCAGCAGCCAAGCGAGGGCCTACGAGCAGTACTTC.

V usage is TRBV5-6 and J usage is TRBJ2-5; maybe TRBD2 (6 bases). From germline, CDR1 is SGHDT and CDR2 YYEEEE. The V gene lost 4 bases and the J gene lost 1 base, with 14 bases spanning the gap. The CDR3 extends over 15 amino acids. The CDR3 loop reads CASSTTSKPQETQYF. Written as DNA, the CDR3 is TGTGCCAGCAGCACGACTAGTAAACCCCAAGAGACCCAGTACTTC.